Below, 30 T cell receptor beta chains from the same sample are listed, as sequenced in a study of technical replicates of blood from a few donors. The data were produced by immunoSEQ multiplex PCR, yet TCRdb's version contains in-frame clones alone and is incomplete. The repertoire holds over 70,000 clones, 85% to 95% seen once, with roughly 4.5% in the top ten. Specimen: PBMCs. The receptors were gathered from a human donor in good health. Some clones in this sample may be carry-over from other donors' samples.

This rearrangement joins TRBV10-1 to TRBJ2-5; D is unresolved. Trimming left V 8 bases short and J 1 base short, with 17 bases between. Germline values: CDR1 WNHNN, CDR2 SYGVQD (reference sequence). CDR3 length: 15 amino acids. DNA of the CDR3: TGCGCCAGCGGCCGGGTTCGCCCCCTCCAAGAGACCCAGTACTTC. Amino acids: CASGRVRPLQETQYF.

By share of the sample, this clone is medium-sized (0.01 to 0.1%). This sequence joins TRBV7-9 and TRBJ1-3; a possible D gene is TRBD1 (6 bases). This CDR3 is built from 13 residues. Trimming pared 5 bases from V and 7 bases from J, leaving 12 bases between. Looked up from germline, CDR1 is SEHNR and CDR2 is FQNEAQ (reference sequence). In nucleotides, the CDR3 is TGTGCCAGCAGCCCCGGTGGACAGAACACCATATATTTT. This encodes CASSPGGQNTIYF.

The rearrangement uses TRBV9 and TRBJ1-3, with D perhaps TRBD1 (5 bases). Germline V CDR1 and CDR2: SGDLS, YYNGEE. V lost 0 bases and J 1 base, leaving 8 bases between the germline ends. This CDR3 is built from 15 residues. CDR3 in DNA: TGTGCCAGCAGCGTAGACTCAGGGTCTGGAAACACCATATATTTT. Residues: CASSVDSGSGNTIYF.

The CDR3: CASSLAGFGGGAGGQTQYF. CDR3 bases: TGTGCCAGCAGCTTGGCCGGGTTCGGGGGAGGAGCGGGGGGCCAGACCCAGTACTTC. V is TRBV5-6 and J is TRBJ2-5; 9 nucleotides agree with TRBD2. This CDR3 is built from 19 residues. CDR1 and CDR2 from the germline V gene are SGHDT and YYEEEE. After removal of 0 bases from V and 6 bases from J, the junction contained 18 bases not matched to a gene.

V and J are TRBV6-1 and TRBJ2-7, with TRBD1 matching over 10 bases. V shed 4 bases, J shed 5 bases, and the junction held 8 bases outside the gene matches. Per germline, CDR1 MNHNS and CDR2 SASEGT. The CDR3 sequence is 15 residues long. As DNA, the CDR3 is TGTGCCAGCAGTGGTCAGACAGGGGGCGGCCACGAGCAGTACTTC. Its protein is CASSGQTGGGHEQYF.

This clone occurred once. CDR3: CASSIPVPYNEQFF. The CDR3 DNA follows: TGTGCCAGTAGTATCCCAGTACCCTACAATGAGCAGTTCTTC. The chain links TRBV19 to TRBJ2-1; no clear D gene. V lost 3 bases and J lost 2, with 8 bases in between. CDR1 is LNHDA, CDR2 SQIVND, per germline (reference sequence). The CDR3 consists of 14 residues.

Here the CDR3 DNA reads TGCGCCAGCAGCCAAAGGGGTTCTACAGATACGCAGTATTTT. Translated, it gives CASSQRGSTDTQYF. V gene TRBV4-1 combines with J gene TRBJ2-3, with D possibly matching TRBD1 (5 bases). The CDR3 has 14 amino acids. Germline CDR1 and CDR2: MGHRA and YSYEKL. With 2 bases removed from V and 3 bases from J, the gap between germline ends came to 9 bases.

The J gene is TRBJ1-4, the V gene TRBV7-2; no clear D. This CDR3 has 14 residues. Germline loops: CDR1 SGHTA, CDR2 FQGNSA. Trimming removed 6 bases from V and 3 bases from J, with 11 bases in between. CDR3 DNA: TGTGCCAGCAGGTCTACAGTGGCTAATGAAAAACTGTTTTTT. Its translation is CASRSTVANEKLFF.

CDR3 sequence: CASSQQGYGYTF. The CDR3 DNA reads as TGTGCCAGCAGCCAACAGGGCTATGGCTACACCTTC. This sequence joins TRBV7-2 and TRBJ1-2; D is possibly TRBD1 (6 bases). With 5 bases removed from V and 4 bases from J, the gap between germline ends came to 8 bases. Germline-derived CDR1 and CDR2 are SGHTA and FQGNSA. The CDR3 runs to 12 residues.

The chain carries TRBV6-1 and TRBJ1-5; D possibly corresponds to TRBD1 (5 bases). Trimming left V 3 bases short and J 7 bases short, with 10 bases between. The CDR3 is 13 amino acids. Germline V gene sequence: CDR1 MNHNS, CDR2 SASEGT. The CDR3 here is CASSDHRNQPQHF. Written as DNA, the CDR3 is TGTGCCAGCAGTGACCACAGGAACCAGCCCCAGCATTTT.

The J gene is TRBJ2-7, the V gene TRBV2; 9 bases map to TRBD2. Germline CDR1 SNHLY, CDR2 FYNNEI. CDR3 size: 13 residues. V lost 8 bases, J lost 9 bases, and 11 bases stayed unmatched. CDR3 DNA: TGTGCCAGCGAGGGACTAGCACTACGCGGGCAGTACTTC. It encodes CASEGLALRGQYF.

This chain connects TRBV5-4 to TRBJ2-5; D might be TRBD2 (6 bases). The V end was cut by 4 bases, the J end by 3 bases, with 16 bases between. The CDR3 is 15 residues long. The germline gives CDR1 SGHNT, CDR2 YYREEE (reference sequence). CDR3 amino acids: CASSSGGATEETQYF. In DNA form, the CDR3 reads TGTGCCAGCAGCAGCGGAGGGGCCACCGAAGAGACCCAGTACTTC.

The chain is built from TRBV7-2 and TRBJ2-2; a weak D match, TRBD2 (6 bases). Trimming pared 5 bases from V and 5 bases from J, leaving 18 bases between. The CDR3 is 16 amino acids. CDR1 and CDR2 (germline): SGHTA, FQGNSA. Written as DNA, the CDR3 is TGTGCCAGCAGCCCCTATCTGGGGGGTCTGACCGGGGAGCTGTTTTTT. It codes for CASSPYLGGLTGELFF.

The DNA of the CDR3 is TGTGCCAGCAGCACCGGTTTAGCGGGAAGGGGGGAGACCCAGTACTTC. Translated: CASSTGLAGRGETQYF. The V and J genes are TRBV5-6 and TRBJ2-5; TRBD2 matches at 8 bases. The CDR3 has 16 residues. J gave up 5 bases and V 4 bases, and 13 bases lay outside the gene matches. Germline V gene lookup returns CDR1 SGHDT and CDR2 YYEEEE. Variable domain in full (rest from reference TRBV5-6 and TRBJ2-5): DAGVTQSPTHLIKTRGQQVTLRCSPKSGHDTVSWYQQALGQGPQFIFQYYEEEERQRGNFPDRFSGHQFPNYSSELNVNALLLGDSALYLCASSTGLAGRGETQYFGPGTRLLVL.

This clone was seen more than once but under ten times. This rearrangement joins TRBV18 to TRBJ1-2; D is unresolved. Trimming removed 3 bases at V and 8 bases at J, with 16 bases between. Germline V gene lookup returns CDR1 KGHSH and CDR2 LQKENI. The CDR3 is 14 residues long. CDR3 amino acids: CASSPDGELGGYTF. In DNA form, the CDR3 reads TGTGCCAGCTCACCGGACGGGGAGCTTGGAGGCTACACCTTC.

This chain joins TRBV5-1 and TRBJ2-3; D is uncertain. V dropped 0 bases and J dropped 4 bases, with 15 bases sitting between them. Germline CDR1 is SGHRS and CDR2 is YFSETQ. There are 16 residues in the CDR3. CDR3 residues: CASSLGHAETADTQYF. The CDR3 nucleotides are TGCGCCAGCAGCTTGGGGCATGCGGAGACGGCAGATACGCAGTATTTT.

This sequence joins TRBV2 and TRBJ1-2, with 7 bases matching TRBD1. J was trimmed by 8 bases and V by 3 bases; bases with no gene match: 9. CDR1 is SNHLY and CDR2 is FYNNEI in the germline V gene. This CDR3 is built from 14 residues. The CDR3 is CASSEGQPLSGYTF. DNA of the CDR3: TGTGCCAGCAGTGAGGGACAGCCGTTATCCGGCTACACCTTC.

The V and J genes are TRBV7-2 and TRBJ1-6, with TRBD1 matching over 8 bases. The ends lost 5 bases at V and 8 bases at J; junction bases unmatched: 5. Germline CDR1 SGHTA, CDR2 FQGNSA. This CDR3 is built from 14 residues. CDR3 protein: CASSPGQGYSPLHF. Here the CDR3 DNA reads TGTGCCAGCAGCCCTGGACAGGGATATTCACCCCTCCACTTT.

The J gene is TRBJ1-5, the V gene TRBV7-2; D is possibly TRBD1 (6 bases). CDR3 length: 15 amino acids. With 3 bases removed from V and 0 bases from J, the gap between germline ends came to 9 bases. From germline, CDR1 is SGHTA and CDR2 FQGNSA. Written as DNA, the CDR3 is TGTGCCAGCAGCTTTGGGGGCTCTAGCAATCAGCCCCAGCATTTT. Its translation: CASSFGGSSNQPQHF.

This chain uses TRBV4-3 with TRBJ2-7, with 13 bases identical to TRBD2. The junction had 5 bases not matched to a gene; V was cut back by 4 bases and J by 2 bases. The CDR3 has 16 residues. Germline V CDR1 and CDR2: LGHNA, YSLEER. CDR3 in amino acids: CASSPGTSGETYEQYF. CDR3 DNA: TGCGCCAGCAGCCCTGGGACTAGCGGGGAGACCTACGAGCAGTACTTC.

This chain joins TRBV4-3 and TRBJ2-7, with 7 positions matching TRBD1. Germline-derived CDR1 and CDR2 are LGHNA and YSLEER. This CDR3 region has 14 residues. Germline trimming cut 4 bases from V and 2 bases from J; bases unmatched to any gene: 5. The CDR3 region is CASSPRTGTYEQYF. DNA for the CDR3: TGCGCCAGCAGCCCGCGGACAGGAACCTACGAGCAGTACTTC.

This chain connects TRBV11-2 to TRBJ2-7, with D hard to call. The CDR3 has 13 residues. Trimming left V 0 bases short and J 5 bases short, with 8 bases between. The V gene's germline CDR1 is SGHAT and CDR2 FQNNGV. CDR3: CASSLDLSNEQYF. DNA of the CDR3: TGTGCCAGCAGCTTAGATCTGAGCAACGAGCAGTACTTC.

This clone was seen a handful of times. This rearrangement joins TRBV7-9 to TRBJ2-1; 9 nucleotides line up with TRBD2. The CDR3 spans 15 residues. The ends lost 4 bases at V and 9 bases at J; junction bases unmatched: 10. Germline V gene data show CDR1 as SEHNR and CDR2 as FQNEAQ (reference sequence). As DNA, the CDR3 is TGTGCCAGCAGCTCCGGGACTAGCACTGAGAGTGAGCAGTTCTTC. This codes for CASSSGTSTESEQFF.

The genes are TRBV2 and TRBJ1-1; 7 bases line up with TRBD1. The V segment lost 5 bases and the J segment 3 bases; nucleotides outside the gene matches: 3. This CDR3 is 13 amino acids long. Germline loops: CDR1 SNHLY, CDR2 FYNNEI. CDR3 coding DNA: TGTGCCAGCAGTCCGACAGGGCACACTGAAGCTTTCTTT. Its translation is CASSPTGHTEAFF.

This clone has a single count. The V call is TRBV30, the J call TRBJ2-1; D possibly corresponds to TRBD2 (6 bases). This CDR3 is 14 amino acids long. The germline gives CDR1 GTSNPN, CDR2 SVGIG (reference sequence). Trimming stripped 1 base from V and 9 bases from J, with 16 bases between. CDR3 sequence: CAWSGGTRTIEQFF. The CDR3 region has the DNA TGTGCCTGGAGTGGGGGGACTCGGACGATTGAGCAGTTCTTC.

The rearrangement links TRBV10-2 to TRBJ2-2, with a weak D call TRBD1 (5 bases). This CDR3 comprises 13 residues. The V gene lost 3 bases and the J gene lost 4 bases, with 6 bases spanning the gap. Germline V gene data show CDR1 as WSHSY and CDR2 as SAAADI. This CDR3 is CASSDQGTGELFF. CDR3 bases: TGCGCCAGCAGTGATCAGGGCACCGGGGAGCTGTTTTTT.

The count of this clone is one. This chain uses TRBV19 with TRBJ2-7; 8 nucleotides align to TRBD2. CDR1 and CDR2 from the germline V gene are LNHDA and SQIVND (reference sequence). The ends lost 7 bases at V and 0 bases at J; junction bases unmatched: 5. The CDR3 spans 14 residues. The CDR3 region is CASTGRGASYEQYF. In nucleotides, the CDR3 is TGTGCCAGTACAGGGCGGGGGGCCTCCTACGAGCAGTACTTC.

This clone appeared once. This chain links TRBV4-2 with TRBJ2-2, with TRBD2 matching over 16 bases. Germline loops: CDR1 LGHNA, CDR2 YNFKEQ. The CDR3 length is 20 residues. V was clipped by 3 bases and J by 0 bases; unmatched bases: 7. CDR3 sequence reads: CASSHLGTSGGAANTGELFF. For the CDR3, the DNA is TGTGCCAGCAGCCACCTTGGGACTAGCGGGGGGGCCGCGAACACCGGGGAGCTGTTTTTT.

The chain employs TRBV7-2 and TRBJ2-7; no clear D. CDR1 is SGHTA and CDR2 is FQGNSA in the germline V gene. Trimming stripped 5 bases from V and 0 bases from J, with 11 bases between. The CDR3 length is 14 residues. Here the CDR3 reads CASSTLLNSYEQYF. The CDR3 DNA is TGTGCCAGCAGCACGCTACTTAACTCCTACGAGCAGTACTTC.

V usage is TRBV6-5 and J usage is TRBJ1-2, with a tentative D call TRBD1 (5 bases). V was shortened by 6 bases and J by 5 bases, with 16 bases between the two germline ends. CDR3 length equals 14 residues. The germline V gene has CDR1 MNHEY and CDR2 SVGAGI. The CDR3 is CASSKGDSSYGYTF. CDR3 DNA sequence: TGTGCCAGCAGCAAAGGCGACAGTTCTTATGGCTACACCTTC.